A selection of T cell receptor beta chains follows, all from one sample in a study of metastatic and nonmetastatic thyroid tumors. Using MiXCR, TCRdb reanalyzed the PCR reads. The sample includes 55,000 to 75,000 clones, less than 20% of them seen just once. The sequencing input was blood. The source of these receptors is a female donor with papillary thyroid cancer or a benign thyroid nodule (not recorded which). Some clones in this sample may be carry-over from other donors' samples. Each CDR3 is given with its conserved first and last residue. A D gene is named only where the DNA matches it firmly. Some rows mark clone size as missing; the rest say once, few, many or name a class of expanded clone.

clone size	D gene	V gene	J gene	CDR3 length	CDR3 protein	CDR3 DNA
many	TRBD1	TRBV6-1	TRBJ2-7	11	CASSLGQGKYF	TGTGCCAGCAGTCTCGGACAGGGCAAATACTTC
many	TRBD1	TRBV4-1	TRBJ2-1	15	CASSHTDRGVNEQFF	TGCGCCAGCAGCCACACGGACAGGGGGGTCAATGAGCAGTTCTTC
few	TRBD2	TRBV6-1	TRBJ2-7	15	CASRSGLAGPAEQYF	TGTGCCAGCAGGTCGGGACTAGCGGGACCCGCCGAGCAGTACTTC
-	-	TRBV20-1	TRBJ1-5	14	CSAAGTLGNHPQHF	TGCAGTGCTGCTGGGACCCTTGGCAATCATCCCCAGCATTTT
few	TRBD1	TRBV28	TRBJ1-3	18	CASRDRGLLSASGNTIYF	TGTGCAAGCAGGGACAGGGGCCTATTATCCGCCTCTGGAAACACCATATATTTT
many	-	TRBV6-5	TRBJ1-5	14	CASSYGAYNQPQHF	TGTGCCAGCAGTTACGGGGCATATAATCAGCCCCAGCATTTT
-	-	TRBV19	TRBJ2-7	14	CASTTGTDAYEQYF	TGTGCCAGTACCACAGGGACGGACGCCTACGAGCAGTACTTC
-	-	TRBV30	TRBJ2-7	12	CAWSVYPYEQYF	TGTGCCTGGAGTGTGTACCCATACGAGCAGTACTTC
many	-	TRBV10-2	TRBJ2-7	13	CASSRPESYEQYF	TGCGCCAGTTCAAGACCGGAATCCTACGAGCAGTACTTC
-	-	TRBV2	TRBJ1-2	13	CASLERSNYGYTF	TGTGCCAGCCTGGAGAGAAGCAACTATGGCTACACCTTC
many	TRBD1	TRBV27	TRBJ1-4	20	CASSLTDRGIGGPSNEKLFF	TGTGCCAGCAGTCTTACCGACAGGGGGATCGGAGGGCCGTCTAATGAAAAACTGTTTTTT
-	TRBD1	TRBV11-1	TRBJ1-4	20	CASSSAAGQGSFWTNEKLFF	TGTGCCAGCAGCTCCGCAGCGGGACAGGGTTCGTTTTGGACTAATGAAAAACTGTTTTTT
-	TRBD1	TRBV29-1	TRBJ1-1	15	CSVEVPGQGYTEAFF	TGCAGCGTTGAAGTTCCGGGACAGGGGTACACTGAAGCTTTCTTT
few	TRBD2	TRBV9	TRBJ2-5	16	CASSVEGGRTQETQYF	TGTGCCAGCAGCGTAGAGGGCGGGAGGACCCAAGAGACCCAGTACTTC
many	TRBD2	TRBV27	TRBJ2-1	11	CASLKRESGFF	TGTGCCAGCCTCAAGCGGGAGTCGGGGTTCTTC
-	-	TRBV6-1	TRBJ1-6	15	CASIPVAEVNSPLHF	TGTGCCAGCATCCCCGTGGCCGAGGTTAATTCACCCCTCCACTTT
many	TRBD2	TRBV25-1	TRBJ2-7	13	CASSFRTGGEQYF	TGTGCCAGCAGCTTCCGGACGGGGGGCGAGCAGTACTTC
once	-	TRBV20-1	TRBJ2-3	14	CSAEEQERTDTQYF	TGCAGTGCTGAAGAACAGGAACGCACAGATACGCAGTATTTT
few	-	TRBV2	TRBJ2-7	10	CASAGDEQYF	TGTGCCAGCGCAGGGGACGAGCAGTACTTC
many	-	TRBV6-4	TRBJ2-5	13	CASRLCYIGTQYF	TGTGCCAGCAGGTTGTGTTATATAGGGACCCAGTACTTC